This T cell receptor beta chain was captured in a study of chemoradiotherapy in HPV16-positive cancers. The method was immunoSEQ multiplex PCR; TCRdb's version includes in-frame clones alone and lacks a portion of them. The sample includes about 17,000 clones, 85% to 95% of them seen just once. CDR1 is MNHEY and CDR2 is SMNVEV in the germline V gene (reference sequence). The CDR3 extends over 15 amino acids. With 2 bases removed from V and 0 bases from J, the gap between germline ends came to 8 bases. The V gene is TRBV27, the J gene TRBJ1-5, with D hard to call. Specimen: blood, collected from a patient who underwent chemoradiotherapy. This sequence originates from a human donor with HPV-associated anogenital cancer. CDR3: CASSLNGDSNQPQHF. The CDR3 coding sequence is TGTGCCAGCAGTTTAAACGGTGATAGCAATCAGCCCCAGCATTTT.